This record covers a single T cell receptor beta chain. It has no known antigen specificity. Base qualities were left out, and no much larger clone turns up one base away. This sample stems from a study of T cell responses to AZD1222 COVID-19 vaccine (dated by TCRdb to the early 2020s). A note on the overall study: AZD1222 recipients with second doses at about 4 weeks or about 12 weeks were pooled, because spike-specific TCR depth and breadth did not differ between schedules. A total of under 250 trial participants underwent TCR sequencing, of whom about 210 had received two doses of AZD1222 and some 26 had received two doses of the MenACWY control vaccine. Trial participants were enrolled by age into subgroups of 18-55, 56-69 and 70-plus years, and about 150, 27 and 61 TCR-sequenced participants, respectively, were included in these subgroups.

V is cut back by 6 bases and J by 0 bases, with 4 bases in the junction unmatched. CDR1 MRHNA and CDR2 SNTAGT were looked up in the germline V gene. Measured from the cysteine to the phenylalanine, the CDR3 is 15 residues long. Here the CDR3 DNA is all that survives: 45 bases in frame from base 1. Overall results and qualifications from the work: The vaccine-associated CD4 TCRs covered the entire spike protein, and the dominant responses fell in regions 160-218 and 743-854. Participants were mostly white British and included more females than males, and it was suggested by the authors that clonal diversity may have been underestimated. A significant rise in spike-specific TCR breadth and depth was observed after two AZD1222 doses relative to day 0 and relative to MenACWY recipients. No day 14 peak-response samples were available, so repertoires were characterized only after the peak T cell response. Conclusions about previously exposed vaccinees are limited because only a handful of AZD1222 recipients were SARS-CoV-2 seropositive at baseline. In the small 56-69-year group, the increase in depth fell short of significance, most likely because of low power. Reportedly, almost half of the unique spike-specific TCRs recognized epitopes lying outside the regions that are mutated in the B.1.351 and B.1.1.7 variants.

The CDR3 regions of human TCRbeta chains were analyzed by immunosequencing. Concerning the study's data processing: TCRs in the repertoires were matched against a reference library of SARS-CoV-2-specific TCRs that had been generated with the MIRA antigen-specificity platform. Breadth was defined as the fraction of unique TCRs that were SARS-CoV-2-associated. Depth was defined as the fraction of total T cells that were SARS-CoV-2-associated. Using the MIRA data, each spike-specific TCR was mapped to the spike region that the TCR reacts to and placed in a CD4 or CD8 class. Log10-transformed breadth and depth values were compared by one-way ANOVA with Sidak's multiple comparisons tests. The table was pulled from immuneACCESS by TCRdb, which kept in-frame rearrangements only. Such tables lose some clones; where checked, under half of the loss comes from unresolved V genes, and the rest has no known cause. The V and J calls and clone size are taken from that table; D and trimming were inferred from the DNA. The sample table holds 90,000 to 120,000 clones, of which roughly nine tenths were seen once. Roughly 4.3% of the sample belongs to the ten largest clones.

The sample's time point label is to be understood as: baseline before first vaccination. The vaccinee samples were drawn from two UK trials, COV001 and COV002, one of which was a single-blind randomized controlled phase 2/3 trial testing AZD1222 (ChAdOx1 nCoV-19) in healthy adults. Trial participant PBMC samples were collected at day 0 and day 28 after the second dose for TCRbeta chain sequencing. This sequence was found in an adult in good health. The material sequenced was peripheral blood, taken on day 0 of AZD1222 vaccination. In this chain, TRBV6-4 is recombined with TRBJ1-5; 8 bases in the middle match TRBD1. The CDR3 has the sequence CASSTTGDSNQPQHF. The DNA sequence reads TGTGCCAGCAGCACGACAGGGGATAGCAATCAGCCCCAGCATTTT.